The T cell receptor (beta chain) under discussion was sequenced for a study of PD-L1 blockade in urothelial cancer. Findings and limits, study-wide: Durable-benefit patients had greater expansion of tumor-associated blood clones at 3 weeks.

The assay was immunoSEQ multiplex PCR, and TCRdb's table has in-frame clones only and misses some. The data contain over 15,000 clones, about 90% of them seen just once; the ten biggest clones take up 5.5% to 7%. Details on this clone: Its antigen is still unknown. The junction differs from germline at one of its ends, possibly a read error.

The material sequenced was PBMCs, taken around atezolizumab (anti-PD-L1) treatment. The clonotype was recovered from a man in his fifties or sixties with urothelial cancer.

The CDR3 sequence: CASSIGGGGNAEAFF. Written as DNA, the CDR3 is TGTGCCAGTAGTATCGGGGGGGGCGGGAACGCTGAAGCTTTCTTT. The chain uses TRBV19 and TRBJ1-1; possible D gene TRBD1, 6 bases. The CDR3 consists of 15 residues. Germline V gene sequence: CDR1 LNHDA, CDR2 SQIVND (reference sequence).